This entry concerns a single T cell receptor (beta chain). Per the authors' pipeline: Estimates of nucleated cell counts were drawn from the amplification of reference gene primers. The protocol was immunoSEQ multiplex PCR, while the TCRdb copy is restricted to in-frame clones and leaves out a portion. V, J and clone size are those of that table, while D and trimming were read from the DNA. Altogether over 350,000 clones are present, roughly 90% being singletons, with the ten largest covering 0.9% to 1%. The sample belongs to a study of blood T cell repertoires in COVID-19. Study context: PBMCs, B-cell-depleted T cells, or T cells were the source of the cDNA or gDNA that made up the material.

Individuals drawn from around 24 US areas were about 18 to 90 years old. Categorization into cohorts depended on clinical history that participants reported. Germline CDR1 reads SNHLY; CDR2 reads FYNNEI. The CDR3 length is 14 residues. With 8 bases removed from V and 0 bases from J, the gap between germline ends came to 13 bases. The source material was PBMCs or T cells enriched from blood (not recorded which). This TCR came from a woman in her twenties or thirties with acute COVID-19. The chain uses TRBV2 and TRBJ1-1, with D perhaps TRBD1 (6 bases). The CDR3 sequence: CASLRGGLNTEAFF. CDR3 nucleotides: TGTGCCAGCCTCAGGGGAGGGTTGAACACTGAAGCTTTCTTT.